This entry lists 11 T cell receptor beta chains sequenced from one sample in a study of human T cells and chemical hapten exposure. Time point: pre-sensitization, week 0. Described treatment: therapeutic diphenylcyclopropenone sensitization with weekly scalp DPC. From the RACE reads, TCRdb called clonotypes with MiXCR, one entry per CDR3 protein. The sample lists approximately 260,000 distinct CDR3 sequences, about 9.4% seen once, with about 2.5% in the top ten. Here the sequenced sample was whole blood, taken in connection with sensitization to the hapten diphenylcyclopropenone (DPC). These receptors all come from a woman between 40 and 55 years old with alopecia areata. Some clones in this sample may be carry-over from other donors' samples.

This clonotype was seen ten or more times. The rearrangement uses TRBV29-1 and TRBJ2-3, with 7 bases aligning to TRBD1. Germline CDR1 is SQVTM and CDR2 is ANQGSEA. The CDR3 has 14 residues. The trim removed 4 bases at V and 3 bases at J, leaving 7 bases unmatched. DNA of the CDR3: TGCAGCGTTGTGAGGGGGCTGGCAACAGATACGCAGTATTTT. Protein product: CSVVRGLATDTQYF.

The V and J genes are TRBV12-3 or TRBV12-4 and TRBJ2-2; D is possibly TRBD1 (6 bases). V dropped 3 bases and J dropped 3 bases, with 11 bases sitting between them. This CDR3 comprises 15 residues. CDR3 residues: CASSFAAGDTGELFF. CDR3 sequence (DNA): TGTGCCAGCAGTTTTGCGGCAGGGGACACCGGGGAGCTGTTTTTT.

This clonotype was seen just once. Since a much larger clone is just one base distant, this may be a read error. This chain joins TRBV6-2 or TRBV6-3 and TRBJ2-7; 12 positions match TRBD2. Germline CDR1 MNHEY, CDR2 SVGEGT. This CDR3 is built from 13 residues. V gave up 5 bases and J gave up 6 bases; unmatched junction bases: 2. CDR3 in DNA: TGTGCCAGCAGTGGACTAGCGGGACGCGAGCAGTACTTC. It is translated as CASSGLAGREQYF.

This clonotype was detected only a few times. The J gene is TRBJ2-3, the V gene TRBV28; D perhaps matches TRBD1 (6 bases). Germline lookup yields CDR1 MDHEN and CDR2 SYDVKM. V shed 4 bases and J shed 3 bases, with 14 bases lying between them. CDR3 length: 15 amino acids. The CDR3 region has the DNA TGTGCCAGCAGTTCCCCCAGGGGCCTGACAGATACGCAGTATTTT. This encodes CASSSPRGLTDTQYF.

This clonotype showed up many times. The chain recombines TRBV12-3 or TRBV12-4 with TRBJ1-5, with D uncertain. Between the trimmed V and J ends, which lost 1 base and 0 bases, there was a span of 10 bases. The length of the CDR3 is 16 residues. For the CDR3, the DNA is TGTGCCAGCAGTTTAGGCCCCCTGGGTAGCAATCAGCCCCAGCATTTT. This sequence encodes CASSLGPLGSNQPQHF.

The V and J genes are TRBV6-5 and TRBJ2-3; 11 positions agree with TRBD2. The CDR3 consists of 16 residues. J was trimmed by 0 bases and V by 4 bases; bases with no gene match: 3. Germline V lookup: CDR1 MNHEY, CDR2 SVGAGI. The CDR3 bases are TGTGCCAGCAGTTGGACTAGCGGGCTTAGCACAGATACGCAGTATTTT. It specifies CASSWTSGLSTDTQYF.

This clonotype showed up just a few times. The DNA for the CDR3 is TGCAGCGCGGGACAGGCCTTAAATCAGCCCCAGCATTTT. It codes for CSAGQALNQPQHF. This chain connects TRBV29-1 to TRBJ1-5, with 8 nucleotides matching TRBD1. Germline CDR1 SQVTM, CDR2 ANQGSEA. The CDR3 has 13 residues. Losses at the gene ends were 7 bases for V and 4 bases for J; bases not matched to a gene: 6.

This clonotype was counted at least ten times. For the CDR3, the DNA is TGTGCCACCCAGAGGGGAGGGGACACCGGGGAGCTGTTTTTT. Protein product: CATQRGGDTGELFF. The chain links TRBV28 to TRBJ2-2, with 7 positions matching TRBD2. Trimming removed 10 bases from V and 3 bases from J; junction bases left unmatched: 8. The CDR3 length is 14 residues. CDR1 is MDHEN and CDR2 is SYDVKM in the germline V gene.

This clonotype was counted only a few times. The rearrangement joins TRBV12-3 or TRBV12-4 to TRBJ1-5; D is unresolved. The CDR3 loop spans 13 amino acids. Trimming left V 2 bases short and J 5 bases short, with 7 bases between. For the CDR3, the DNA is TGTGCCAGCAGTTTAAGGGATCATCAGCCCCAGCATTTT. Amino acid sequence: CASSLRDHQPQHF.

The chain employs TRBV9 and TRBJ2-1, with 8 bases fitting TRBD1. Trimming cost V 2 bases and J 4 bases; bases outside gene matches: 8. This CDR3 is 16 amino acids long. Germline CDR1 reads SGDLS; CDR2 reads YYNGEE. The CDR3 DNA follows: TGTGCCAGCAGCGTTCGTCCAGGGGGCAGGTACAATGAGCAGTTCTTC. Its translation is CASSVRPGGRYNEQFF. The entire variable domain, with the rest obtained from reference TRBV9 and TRBJ2-1, is as follows: DSGVTQTPKHLITATGQRVTLRCSPRSGDLSVYWYQQSLDQGLQFLIQYYNGEERAKGNILERFSAQQFPDLHSELNLSSLELGDSALYFCASSVRPGGRYNEQFFGPGTRLTVL.

The rearrangement uses TRBV6-2 or TRBV6-3 and TRBJ1-4; 7 bases fit TRBD1. The CDR3 runs to 14 residues. Germline values: CDR1 MNHEY, CDR2 SVGEGT. J lost 5 bases, V lost 6 bases, and 6 bases had no gene match. CDR3 loop: CASSRGGANEKLFF. The CDR3 region has the DNA TGTGCCAGCAGCCGAGGGGGCGCGAATGAAAAACTGTTTTTT.